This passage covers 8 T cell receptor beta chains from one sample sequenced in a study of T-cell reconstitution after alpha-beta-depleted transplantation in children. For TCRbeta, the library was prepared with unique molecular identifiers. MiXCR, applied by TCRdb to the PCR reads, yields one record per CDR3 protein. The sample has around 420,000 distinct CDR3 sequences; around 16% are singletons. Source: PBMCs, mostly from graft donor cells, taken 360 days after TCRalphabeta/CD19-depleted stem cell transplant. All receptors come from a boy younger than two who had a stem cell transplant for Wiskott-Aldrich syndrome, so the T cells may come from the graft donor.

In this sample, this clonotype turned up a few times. Here the CDR3 reads CSHSGVIGIKTQYF. The CDR3 nucleotides read TGCAGCCACTCGGGGGTAATAGGCATAAAGACCCAGTACTTC. This chain connects TRBV20-1 to TRBJ2-5; D is perhaps TRBD2 (6 bases). The germline V gene has CDR1 DFQATT and CDR2 SNEGSKA (reference sequence). The CDR3 length is 14 residues.

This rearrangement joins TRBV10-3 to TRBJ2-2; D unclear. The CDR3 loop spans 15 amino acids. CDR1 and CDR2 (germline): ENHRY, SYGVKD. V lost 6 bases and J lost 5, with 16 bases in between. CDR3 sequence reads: CAIRGTSKATGELFF. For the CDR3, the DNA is TGTGCCATCAGAGGCACCTCAAAAGCGACCGGGGAGCTGTTTTTT.

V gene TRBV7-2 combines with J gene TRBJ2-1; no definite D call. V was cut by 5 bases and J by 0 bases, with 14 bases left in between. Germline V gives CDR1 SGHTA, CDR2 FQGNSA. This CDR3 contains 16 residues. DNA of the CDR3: TGTGCCAGCAGCCAGTATCGGCGAAGCTCCTACAATGAGCAGTTCTTC. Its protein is CASSQYRRSSYNEQFF.

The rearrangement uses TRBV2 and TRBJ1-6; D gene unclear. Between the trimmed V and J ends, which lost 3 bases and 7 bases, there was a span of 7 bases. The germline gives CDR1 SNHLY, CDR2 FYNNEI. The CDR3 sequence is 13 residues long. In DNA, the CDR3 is TGTGCCAGCAGTGATAGGTGGAATTCACCCCTCCACTTT. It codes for CASSDRWNSPLHF.

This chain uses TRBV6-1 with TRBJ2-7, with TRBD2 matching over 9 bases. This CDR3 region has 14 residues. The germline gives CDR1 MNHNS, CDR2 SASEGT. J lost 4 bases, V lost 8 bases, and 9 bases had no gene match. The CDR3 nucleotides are TGTGCCAGCGGCGGGAGGGCCTCGGGGTACGAGCAGTACTTC. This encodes CASGGRASGYEQYF.

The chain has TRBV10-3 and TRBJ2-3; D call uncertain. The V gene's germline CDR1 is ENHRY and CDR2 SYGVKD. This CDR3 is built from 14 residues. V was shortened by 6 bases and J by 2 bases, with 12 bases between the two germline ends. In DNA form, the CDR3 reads TGTGCCATCAGGGCCACTACCCTCACAGATACGCAGTATTTT. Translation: CAIRATTLTDTQYF.

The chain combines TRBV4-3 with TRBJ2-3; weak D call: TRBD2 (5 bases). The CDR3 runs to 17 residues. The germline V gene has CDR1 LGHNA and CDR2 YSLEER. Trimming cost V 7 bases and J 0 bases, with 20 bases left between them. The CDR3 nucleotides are TGCGCCAGCATCCCCCGCCCACCGGGGATTAGCACAGATACGCAGTATTTT. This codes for CASIPRPPGISTDTQYF.

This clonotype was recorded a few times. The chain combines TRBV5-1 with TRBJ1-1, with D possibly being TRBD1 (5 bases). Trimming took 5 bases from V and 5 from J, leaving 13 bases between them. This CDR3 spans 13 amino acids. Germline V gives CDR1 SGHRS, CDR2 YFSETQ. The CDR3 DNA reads TGCGCCAGCAGTAGGGGTGTAGAGACTGAAGCTTTCTTT. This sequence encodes CASSRGVETEAFF.